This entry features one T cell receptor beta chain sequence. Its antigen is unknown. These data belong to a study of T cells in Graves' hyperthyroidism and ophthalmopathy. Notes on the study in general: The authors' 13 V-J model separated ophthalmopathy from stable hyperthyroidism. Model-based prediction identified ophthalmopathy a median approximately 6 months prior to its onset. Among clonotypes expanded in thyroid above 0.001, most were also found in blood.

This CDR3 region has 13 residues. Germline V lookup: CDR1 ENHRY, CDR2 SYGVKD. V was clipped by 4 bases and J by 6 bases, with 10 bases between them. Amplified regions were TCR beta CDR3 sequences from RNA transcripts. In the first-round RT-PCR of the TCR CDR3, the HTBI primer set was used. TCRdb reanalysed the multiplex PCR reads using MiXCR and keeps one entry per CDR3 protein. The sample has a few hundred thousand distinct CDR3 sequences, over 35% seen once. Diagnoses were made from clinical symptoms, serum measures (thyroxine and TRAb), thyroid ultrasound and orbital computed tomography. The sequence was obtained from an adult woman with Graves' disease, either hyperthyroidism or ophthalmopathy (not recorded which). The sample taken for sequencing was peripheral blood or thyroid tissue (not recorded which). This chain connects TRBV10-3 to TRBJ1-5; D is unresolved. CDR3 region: CAISAGEIQPQHF. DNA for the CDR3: TGTGCCATCAGTGCTGGGGAAATTCAGCCCCAGCATTTT.